This T cell receptor beta chain was identified during a study of regulatory T cells in long-lasting Graves disease. Ten or more counts support this clonotype. Its specificity is unknown. Time point given: newly diagnosed GD, antithyroid drugs for less than 3 months. There was RNA extracted from PBMCs, and the TCR library was made from it. HTBI primers from iRepertoire and Arm-PCR of CDR3 regions yielded the TCR beta libraries. TCRdb passed the multiplex PCR reads through MiXCR, listing each CDR3 protein once. Of hundreds of thousands of distinct CDR3 sequences in the sample, approximately 12% were seen once. Notes on the study in general: Favored gene segments in persistent disease were TRBV28, TRBJ1-2 and TRBJ2-5.

The V end was cut by 8 bases, the J end by 3 bases, with 11 bases between. Germline CDR1 and CDR2: SQVTM and ANQGSEA. The length of the CDR3 is 12 residues. The same specimen was also included in a second study, on T cells in Graves' hyperthyroidism and ophthalmopathy. That work states: Stable hyperthyroidism was told apart from ophthalmopathy by a model built on 13 V-J features.

The starting material was peripheral blood mononuclear cells (PBMCs), obtained at new diagnosis, from a patient treated with antithyroid drugs. The rearrangement joins TRBV29-1 to TRBJ1-5, with D unclear. This sequence was found in a woman between 25 and 40 years old with Graves disease. This CDR3 reads CSPEHSNQPQHF. The CDR3 DNA reads TGCAGCCCGGAGCATTCCAATCAGCCCCAGCATTTT. Using reference TRBV29-1 and TRBJ1-5 for the parts outside the CDR3, the full variable domain is SAVISQKPSRDICQRGTSLTIQCQVDSQVTMMFWYRQQPGQSLTLIATANQGSEATYESGFVIDKFPISRPNLTFSTLTVSNMSPEDSSIYLCSPEHSNQPQHFGDGTRLSIL.